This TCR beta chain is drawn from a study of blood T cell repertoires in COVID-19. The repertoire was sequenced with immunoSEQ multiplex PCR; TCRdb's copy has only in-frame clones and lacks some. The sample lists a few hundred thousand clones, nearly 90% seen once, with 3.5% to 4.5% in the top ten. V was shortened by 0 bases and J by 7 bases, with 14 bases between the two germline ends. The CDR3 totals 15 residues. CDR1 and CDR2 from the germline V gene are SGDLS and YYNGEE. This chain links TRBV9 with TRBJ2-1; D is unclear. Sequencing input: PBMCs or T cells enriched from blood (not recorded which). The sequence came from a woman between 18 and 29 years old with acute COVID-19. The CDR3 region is CASSVGDSLLNEQFF. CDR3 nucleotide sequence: TGTGCCAGCAGCGTAGGTGATAGCCTTCTTAATGAGCAGTTCTTC.